Below are 31 T cell receptor beta chains sequenced from a single sample in a study of shared clonotypes between healthy human individuals. TCRdb keeps only in-frame clones here, not all; method: immunoSEQ multiplex PCR. The data show 2 million to 2.5 million clones, over 90% seen once. The sample consisted of naive CD4+ T cells from PBMCs. The subset here: CD45RA+ positively selected. Every receptor here comes from a young man in good health. Some clones in this sample may be carry-over from other donors' samples.

The CDR3 DNA is TGTGCCAGCCGGGGGGGGCTTCAAGGAGATACGCAGTATTTT. It encodes CASRGGLQGDTQYF. The V gene is TRBV5-4, the J gene TRBJ2-3; 8 bases are shared with TRBD2. The CDR3 extends over 14 amino acids. The J segment lost 5 bases and the V segment lost 7 bases, leaving 9 bases of the junction unmatched. Germline loops: CDR1 SGHNT, CDR2 YYREEE (reference sequence).

The CDR3 DNA reads TGCGCCAGCGGACCCAGGGAGGGGTCGGTCACAGATACGCAGTATTTT. It encodes CASGPREGSVTDTQYF. The genes are TRBV10-1 and TRBJ2-3; 7 nucleotides agree with TRBD2. Trimming took 8 bases from V and 2 from J; bases not matched to a gene: 13. CDR1 and CDR2 (germline): WNHNN, SYGVQD (reference sequence). There are 16 residues in the CDR3.

This clone was observed a handful of times. The chain uses TRBV9 and TRBJ1-2, with TRBD1 matching 7 bases. Germline CDR1 is SGDLS and CDR2 is YYNGEE. With 0 bases clipped from V and 8 bases from J, the junction kept 4 bases outside the gene matches. The CDR3 extends over 13 amino acids. CDR3 sequence (DNA): TGTGCCAGCAGCGTAGGGGGGGACAGAGGCTACACCTTC. It specifies CASSVGGDRGYTF.

The chain employs TRBV5-4 and TRBJ2-1; D may be TRBD1 or TRBD2 (5 bases each). The CDR3 spans 15 residues. Germline CDR1 SGHNT, CDR2 YYREEE (reference sequence). Trimming shortened V by 1 base and J by 7 bases, and 15 bases separated the two germline ends. The CDR3 DNA sequence: TGTGCCAGCAGCTTGAGTCTGGGGGTAAGGAATGAGCAGTTCTTC. It yields the protein CASSLSLGVRNEQFF.

This chain connects TRBV6-4 to TRBJ2-7; 7 nucleotides match TRBD2. J gave up 0 bases and V 4 bases, and 9 bases lay outside the gene matches. CDR3 length: 16 residues. Germline V gives CDR1 MRHNA, CDR2 SNTAGT. DNA for the CDR3: TGTGCCAGCAGTGCCCTTAGCGGGTCGAGCTCCTACGAGCAGTACTTC. Translating gives CASSALSGSSSYEQYF.

The chain employs TRBV6-5 and TRBJ2-7, with 11 nucleotides matching TRBD1. CDR1 is MNHEY and CDR2 is SVGAGI in the germline V gene. The CDR3 is 14 residues long. Germline trimming cut 7 bases from V and 5 bases from J; bases unmatched to any gene: 7. The CDR3 coding sequence is TGTGCCAGCAACACGAGGACAGGGGGCAACGAGCAGTACTTC. Amino acid sequence: CASNTRTGGNEQYF.

The chain has TRBV5-1 and TRBJ1-1, with 10 bases lining up with TRBD1. The CDR3 consists of 16 residues. Germline loops: CDR1 SGHRS, CDR2 YFSETQ. Unmatched junction bases numbered 9, after V lost 6 bases and J lost 1 base. This CDR3 is CASTDERTGGNTEAFF. DNA of the CDR3: TGCGCCAGCACCGACGAAAGGACAGGGGGGAACACTGAAGCTTTCTTT.

The genes are TRBV2 and TRBJ1-4; 7 positions agree with TRBD1. The germline V gene encodes CDR1 SNHLY and CDR2 FYNNEI. V lost 6 bases to trimming and J lost 4 bases; unmatched junction nucleotides: 8. The CDR3 is 15 residues long. In DNA form, the CDR3 reads TGTGCCAGCAGCCTCCGAACAGGGGATAATGAAAAACTGTTTTTT. As protein: CASSLRTGDNEKLFF.

This clone has only one observation. The chain joins TRBV2 to TRBJ1-4; D gene ambiguous. V lost 6 bases, J lost 7 bases, and 9 bases lay in between. The CDR3 sequence is 12 residues long. CDR1 and CDR2 (germline): SNHLY, FYNNEI. The CDR3 coding sequence is TGTGCCAGCAGGGCCTTGGGTGAAAAACTGTTTTTT. Translation: CASRALGEKLFF.

V gene TRBV14 combines with J gene TRBJ2-4; no reliable D call. In germline, CDR1 is SGHDN, CDR2 FVKESK. CDR3 size: 14 residues. V lost 4 bases and J lost 0, with 7 bases in between. The CDR3 DNA sequence: TGTGCCAGCAGCCTGAAGACAGCCAAAAACATTCAGTACTTC. The encoded protein is CASSLKTAKNIQYF.

The V gene is TRBV28, the J gene TRBJ2-1, with TRBD2 matching 10 bases. The V and J ends lost 1 base and 9 bases, in that order; junction bases with no gene match: 6. The CDR3 totals 15 residues. Germline V gene lookup returns CDR1 MDHEN and CDR2 SYDVKM. This CDR3 is CASSLSSGRAVEQFF. DNA for the CDR3: TGTGCCAGCAGTTTATCCAGCGGGAGGGCCGTTGAGCAGTTCTTC.

As for this clone: The junction shows a germline mismatch at one end, possibly a read error. The chain recombines TRBV19 with TRBJ2-7; TRBD1 is a possible D gene (6 bases). This CDR3 region has 12 residues. Per the germline V gene, CDR1 is LNHDA and CDR2 is SQIVND (reference sequence). CDR3 in amino acids: CASSIQGHEQYF. The CDR3 bases are TGTGCCAGCAGTATACAGGGCCACGAGCAGTACTTC.

V usage is TRBV9 and J usage is TRBJ2-7; D may correspond to TRBD1 or TRBD2 (5 bases each). The CDR3 runs to 14 residues. With 1 base removed from V and 7 bases from J, the gap between germline ends came to 15 bases. Germline V gene sequence: CDR1 SGDLS, CDR2 YYNGEE. The CDR3 sequence is CASSVSGDPREQYF. Here the CDR3 DNA reads TGTGCCAGCAGCGTAAGTGGGGACCCTCGGGAGCAGTACTTC.

This chain links TRBV7-3 with TRBJ2-5; a weak D match, TRBD1 (6 bases). This CDR3 contains 13 residues. From germline, CDR1 is SGHTA and CDR2 FQGTGA. V lost 5 bases and J 4 bases, leaving 11 bases between the germline ends. The CDR3 loop reads CASSTTGSETQYF. The CDR3 nucleotides are TGTGCCAGCAGCACAACAGGGTCAGAGACCCAGTACTTC.

The gene calls are TRBV6-1 and TRBJ2-1, with D uncertain. Trimming took 2 bases from V and 3 from J, leaving 8 bases between them. This CDR3 is 14 amino acids long. CDR1 MNHNS and CDR2 SASEGT come from the germline V gene. In nucleotides, the CDR3 is TGTGCCAGCAGTGAATTGTCCAGCTACAATGAGCAGTTCTTC. Translation: CASSELSSYNEQFF.

This clone was counted a single time. At the DNA level, this CDR3 is encoded by other sequences in the same sample as well. The CDR3 loop is CASSLAGAYEQYF. The CDR3 DNA reads as TGTGCCAGCAGCTTAGCAGGGGCCTACGAGCAGTACTTC. The chain employs TRBV7-9 and TRBJ2-7; tentatively, D is TRBD1 (5 bases). This CDR3 contains 13 residues. Germline V gene data show CDR1 as SEHNR and CDR2 as FQNEAQ (reference sequence). The V end was cut by 0 bases, the J end by 2 bases, with 5 bases between.

The chain carries TRBV7-2 and TRBJ1-3; D unclear. V was pared by 0 bases and J by 4 bases, with 13 bases between. This CDR3 is built from 16 residues. Germline lookup yields CDR1 SGHTA and CDR2 FQGNSA. CDR3: CASSLARTRAGNTIYF. CDR3 nucleotides: TGTGCCAGCAGCTTAGCGAGAACGCGCGCAGGAAACACCATATATTTT. Variable domain in full (rest from reference TRBV7-2 and TRBJ1-3): GAGVSQSPSNKVTEKGKDVELRCDPISGHTALYWYRQSLGQGLEFLIYFQGNSAPDKSGLPSDRFSAERTGGSVSTLTIQRTQQEDSAVYLCASSLARTRAGNTIYFGEGSWLTVV.

The chain recombines TRBV29-1 with TRBJ1-2, with unresolved D. The CDR3 runs to 12 residues. The germline V gene has CDR1 SQVTM and CDR2 ANQGSEA. Deletions cut 4 bases from V and 5 bases from J, with 11 bases between. CDR3 region: CSVGTWAYGYTF. The DNA of the CDR3 is TGCAGCGTTGGTACATGGGCATATGGCTACACCTTC.

V is TRBV7-9 and J is TRBJ2-3, with D perhaps matching TRBD2 (6 bases). V was pared by 3 bases and J by 0 bases, with 7 bases between. This CDR3 region has 14 residues. From germline, CDR1 is SEHNR and CDR2 FQNEAQ (reference sequence). The CDR3 spells CASSLDYSTDTQYF. In DNA, the CDR3 is TGTGCCAGCAGCTTGGACTACAGCACAGATACGCAGTATTTT.

This clone was recorded once. The CDR3 DNA is TGTGCCAGCAGCTTAAAGGGGCCGGGCACTGAAGCTTTCTTT. Protein product: CASSLKGPGTEAFF. The chain carries TRBV7-2 and TRBJ1-1; possible D gene TRBD1, 5 bases. The CDR3 has 14 amino acids. The V gene lost 2 bases and the J gene lost 4 bases, with 11 bases spanning the gap. CDR1 and CDR2 from the germline V gene are SGHTA and FQGNSA.

V usage is TRBV29-1 and J usage is TRBJ1-2; TRBD1 might be the D (5 bases). Germline CDR1 and CDR2: SQVTM and ANQGSEA. The CDR3 runs to 17 residues. Trimming shortened V by 6 bases and J by 4 bases, and 27 bases separated the two germline ends. The CDR3 loop is CSVGNSLGEGKTYGYTF. For the CDR3, the DNA is TGCAGCGTGGGAAACTCCCTAGGGGAGGGGAAGACCTATGGCTACACCTTC.

The chain recombines TRBV5-1 with TRBJ2-1; 7 bases are a match to TRBD1. This CDR3 comprises 16 residues. The germline V gene encodes CDR1 SGHRS and CDR2 YFSETQ. Losses at the gene ends were 4 bases for V and 1 base for J; bases not matched to a gene: 8. The DNA for the CDR3 is TGCGCCAGCAGCAATGACAGGGCGAGTTCCTACAATGAGCAGTTCTTC. It codes for CASSNDRASSYNEQFF.

V is TRBV5-1 and J is TRBJ1-1; perhaps TRBD1 as D (5 bases). This CDR3 region has 12 residues. Trimming took 0 bases from V and 8 from J, leaving 8 bases between them. Per germline, CDR1 SGHRS and CDR2 YFSETQ. This CDR3 is CASSLAGEEAFF. The CDR3 region has the DNA TGCGCCAGCAGCTTGGCGGGGGAAGAAGCTTTCTTT.

In its sample, this clone was seen a few times. The chain uses TRBV27 and TRBJ2-2; TRBD1 aligns across 9 bases. CDR3 length: 15 amino acids. The V segment lost 3 bases and the J segment 3 bases; nucleotides outside the gene matches: 2. Germline V gives CDR1 MNHEY, CDR2 SMNVEV (reference sequence). CDR3 DNA: TGTGCCAGCAGTTTGGGGACAGGGTACACCGGGGAGCTGTTTTTT. Translation gives CASSLGTGYTGELFF.

This clone was detected once. V gene TRBV5-1 combines with J gene TRBJ2-1, with 7 bases that match TRBD1. Germline V gene data show CDR1 as SGHRS and CDR2 as YFSETQ. The CDR3 length is 15 residues. V was clipped by 4 bases and J by 8 bases; unmatched bases: 12. The CDR3 protein is CASSASGQGVDEQFF. CDR3 nucleotides: TGCGCCAGCAGCGCCTCGGGGCAGGGGGTGGATGAGCAGTTCTTC.

V gene TRBV5-4 combines with J gene TRBJ2-1, with D possibly being TRBD2 (5 bases). V was clipped by 2 bases and J by 7 bases, with 16 bases between them. Germline lookup yields CDR1 SGHNT and CDR2 YYREEE (reference sequence). The CDR3 is made up of 15 amino acids. The CDR3 here is CASSFRRAELNEQFF. In DNA, the CDR3 is TGTGCCAGCAGCTTCCGGCGGGCAGAGCTAAATGAGCAGTTCTTC.

This chain connects TRBV21-1 to TRBJ2-3; the D call of TRBD1 is as the table states it, not checked on the DNA. TRBV21-1 corresponds to a pseudogene. The CDR3 totals 12 residues. The CDR3 region has the DNA TGTGCCAGCGGCCAATCCACAGATACGCAGTATTTT. Translation gives CASGQSTDTQYF.

The V call is TRBV18, the J call TRBJ2-2; 7 bases are a match to TRBD2. CDR1 and CDR2 from the germline V gene are KGHSH and LQKENI. CDR3 size: 15 residues. Trimming at V came to 4 bases and at J to 5 bases, leaving 7 bases not matched to a gene. The CDR3 sequence: CASSLLASGTGELFF. The CDR3 bases are TGTGCCAGCTCACTACTAGCGTCGGGGACCGGGGAGCTGTTTTTT.

V and J are TRBV25-1 and TRBJ2-1; 12 nucleotides agree with TRBD2. The J segment lost 3 bases and the V segment lost 10 bases, leaving 4 bases of the junction unmatched. The CDR3 spans 14 residues. Germline assignment: CDR1 MGHDK and CDR2 SYGVNS. The CDR3 loop reads CATGLAGLYNEQFF. CDR3 coding DNA: TGTGCCACCGGACTAGCGGGACTCTACAATGAGCAGTTCTTC. Full variable domain (rest looked up from reference TRBV25-1 and TRBJ2-1): EADIYQTPRYLVIGTGKKITLECSQTMGHDKMYWYQQDPGMELHLIHYSYGVNSTEKGDLSSESTVSRIRTEHFPLTLESARPSHTSQYLCATGLAGLYNEQFFGPGTRLTVL.

The chain uses TRBV11-1 and TRBJ2-2; D not resolved. The CDR3 loop spans 14 amino acids. Trimming cost V 6 bases and J 0 bases, with 8 bases left between them. Germline assignment: CDR1 SGHAT and CDR2 FQDESV (reference sequence). The CDR3 DNA sequence: TGTGCCAGCAGACAGATCGCGAACACCGGGGAGCTGTTTTTT. Translating it yields CASRQIANTGELFF.

This clone has more than one count but fewer than ten. The chain has TRBV6-1 and TRBJ1-2; TRBD1 agrees at 8 bases. This CDR3 spans 12 amino acids. Per the germline V gene, CDR1 is MNHNS and CDR2 is SASEGT. The trim removed 6 bases at V and 6 bases at J, leaving 3 bases unmatched. This chain's CDR3 is CASRDRADGYTF. The CDR3 region has the DNA TGTGCCAGCAGGGACAGGGCCGATGGCTACACCTTC.